The clone carrying this T cell receptor (beta chain) was detected a few times. No antigen is known for it. The data belong to a study of blood T cells in healthy people across ages. Regarding the study as a whole: There was no known CMV status for donors, so expanded clonotype changes were possibly confounded. Researchers said unsorted PBMCs prevented a conclusive naive versus antigen-experienced comparison.

Russia was home to the donors, healthy Caucasian individuals aged about 6 to 90. CDR1 and CDR2 (germline): SGHDT, YYEEEE. Unmatched junction bases numbered 2, after V lost 0 bases and J lost 4 bases. The CDR3 length is 15 residues. Primers used in a second PCR of roughly 6 to 11 cycles were a sample-barcoded 5' primer and a J-beta primer mix. TCRdb recomputed calls from the 5' RACE reads with MiXCR, one row per CDR3 protein. In the table there are some 1.8 million distinct CDR3 sequences, approximately 39% of which are singletons. This receptor was obtained from a human donor in good health. This chain connects TRBV5-6 to TRBJ2-5; 11 bases match TRBD1. The sequenced sample was blood. DNA of the CDR3: TGTGCCAGCAGCTTGGTGGACAGGGGGCGAGAGACCCAGTACTTC. It is translated as CASSLVDRGRETQYF.